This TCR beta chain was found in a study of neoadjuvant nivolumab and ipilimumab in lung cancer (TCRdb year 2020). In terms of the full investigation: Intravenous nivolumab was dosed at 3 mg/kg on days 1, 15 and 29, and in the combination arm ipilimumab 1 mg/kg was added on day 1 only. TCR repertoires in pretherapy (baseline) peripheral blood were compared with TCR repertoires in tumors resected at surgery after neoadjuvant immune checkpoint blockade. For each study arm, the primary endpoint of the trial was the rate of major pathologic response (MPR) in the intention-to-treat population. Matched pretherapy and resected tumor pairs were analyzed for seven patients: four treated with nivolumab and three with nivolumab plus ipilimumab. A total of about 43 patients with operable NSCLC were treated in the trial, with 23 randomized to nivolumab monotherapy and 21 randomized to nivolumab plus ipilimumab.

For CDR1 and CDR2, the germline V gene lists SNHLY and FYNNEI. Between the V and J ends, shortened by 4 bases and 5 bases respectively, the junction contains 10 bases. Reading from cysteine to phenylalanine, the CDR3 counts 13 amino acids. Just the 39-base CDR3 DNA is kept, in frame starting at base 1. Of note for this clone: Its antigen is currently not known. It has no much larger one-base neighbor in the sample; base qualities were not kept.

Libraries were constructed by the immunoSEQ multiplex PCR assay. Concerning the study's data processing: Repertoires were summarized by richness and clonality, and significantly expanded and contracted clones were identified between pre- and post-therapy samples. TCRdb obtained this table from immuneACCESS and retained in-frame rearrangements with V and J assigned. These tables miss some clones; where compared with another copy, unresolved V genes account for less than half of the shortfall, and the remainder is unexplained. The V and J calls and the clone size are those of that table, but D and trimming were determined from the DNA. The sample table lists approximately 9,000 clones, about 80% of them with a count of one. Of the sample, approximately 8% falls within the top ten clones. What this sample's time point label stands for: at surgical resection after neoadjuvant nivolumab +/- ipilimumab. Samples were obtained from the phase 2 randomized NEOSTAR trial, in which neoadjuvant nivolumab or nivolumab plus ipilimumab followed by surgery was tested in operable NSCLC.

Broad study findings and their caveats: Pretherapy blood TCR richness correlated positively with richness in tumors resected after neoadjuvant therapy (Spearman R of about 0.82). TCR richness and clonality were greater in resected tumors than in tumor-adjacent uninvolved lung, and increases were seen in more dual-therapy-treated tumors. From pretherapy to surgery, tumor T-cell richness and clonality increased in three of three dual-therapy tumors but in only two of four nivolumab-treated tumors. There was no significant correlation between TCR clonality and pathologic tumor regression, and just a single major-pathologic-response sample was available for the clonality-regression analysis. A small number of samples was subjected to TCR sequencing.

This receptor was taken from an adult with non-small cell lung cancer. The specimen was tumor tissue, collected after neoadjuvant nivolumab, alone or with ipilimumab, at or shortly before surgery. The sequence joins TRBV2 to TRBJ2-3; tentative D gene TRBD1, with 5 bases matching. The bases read TGTGCCAGCAGTGGACAGTTAAGAGATACGCAGTATTTT. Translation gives CASSGQLRDTQYF.